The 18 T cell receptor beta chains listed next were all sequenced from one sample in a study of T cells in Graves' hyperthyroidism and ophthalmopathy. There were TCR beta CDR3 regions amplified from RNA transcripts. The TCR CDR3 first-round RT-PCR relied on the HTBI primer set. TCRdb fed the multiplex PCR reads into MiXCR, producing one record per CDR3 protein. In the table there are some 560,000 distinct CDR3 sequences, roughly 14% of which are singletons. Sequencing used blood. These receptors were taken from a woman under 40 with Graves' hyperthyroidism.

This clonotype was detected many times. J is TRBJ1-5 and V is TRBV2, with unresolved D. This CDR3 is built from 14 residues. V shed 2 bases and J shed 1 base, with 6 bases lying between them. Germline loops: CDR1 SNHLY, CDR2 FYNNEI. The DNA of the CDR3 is TGTGCCAGCAGTGAAAGAGGGAGCAATCAGCCCCAGCATTTT. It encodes CASSERGSNQPQHF.

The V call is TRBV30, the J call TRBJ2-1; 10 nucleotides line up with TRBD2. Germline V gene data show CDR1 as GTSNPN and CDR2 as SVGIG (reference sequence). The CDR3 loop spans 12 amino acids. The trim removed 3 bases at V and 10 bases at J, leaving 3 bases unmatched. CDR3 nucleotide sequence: TGTGCCTGGAGGTCTAGCGGGGGAGAGCAGTTCTTC. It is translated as CAWRSSGGEQFF.

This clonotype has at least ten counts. The CDR3 region has the DNA TGTGCCAGCAGTTTACGGCGGAGCTACTACAATGAGCAGTTCTTC. Encoded protein: CASSLRRSYYNEQFF. The J gene is TRBJ2-1, the V gene TRBV12-3 or TRBV12-4, with D uncertain. The CDR3 is 15 residues long. Trimming removed 2 bases at V and 3 bases at J, with 11 bases between.

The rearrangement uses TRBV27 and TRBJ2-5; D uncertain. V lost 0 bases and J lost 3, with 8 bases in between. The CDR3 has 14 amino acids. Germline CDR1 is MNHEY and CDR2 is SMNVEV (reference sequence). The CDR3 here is CASSLSLVEETQYF. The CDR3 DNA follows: TGTGCCAGCAGTTTATCGTTGGTGGAAGAGACCCAGTACTTC.

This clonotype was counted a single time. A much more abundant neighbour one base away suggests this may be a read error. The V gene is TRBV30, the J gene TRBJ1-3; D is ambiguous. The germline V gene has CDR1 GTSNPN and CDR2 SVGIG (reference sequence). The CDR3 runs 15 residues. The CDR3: CAFDRAGISGNTIDF. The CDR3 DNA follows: TGTGCCTTCGATCGGGCGGGCATCTCTGGAAACACCATAGATTTT.

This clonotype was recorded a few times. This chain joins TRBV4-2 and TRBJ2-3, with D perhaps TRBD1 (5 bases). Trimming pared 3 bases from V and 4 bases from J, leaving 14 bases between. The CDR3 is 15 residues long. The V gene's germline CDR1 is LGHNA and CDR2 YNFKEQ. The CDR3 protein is CASSHAGSQPDTQYF. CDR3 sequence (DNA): TGTGCCAGCAGCCACGCAGGGTCTCAACCAGATACGCAGTATTTT.

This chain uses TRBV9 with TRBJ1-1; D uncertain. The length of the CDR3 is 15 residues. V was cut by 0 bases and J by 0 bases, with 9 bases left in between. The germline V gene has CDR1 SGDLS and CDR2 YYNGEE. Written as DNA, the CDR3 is TGTGCCAGCAGCGTAGGGGGAGACATGAACACTGAAGCTTTCTTT. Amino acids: CASSVGGDMNTEAFF.

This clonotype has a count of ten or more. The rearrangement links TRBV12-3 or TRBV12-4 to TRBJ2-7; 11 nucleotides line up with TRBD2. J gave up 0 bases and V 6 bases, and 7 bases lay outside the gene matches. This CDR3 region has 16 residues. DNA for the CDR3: TGTGCCAGCAGCCGAGGACTAGCGGGTAGCTCCTACGAGCAGTACTTC. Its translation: CASSRGLAGSSYEQYF.

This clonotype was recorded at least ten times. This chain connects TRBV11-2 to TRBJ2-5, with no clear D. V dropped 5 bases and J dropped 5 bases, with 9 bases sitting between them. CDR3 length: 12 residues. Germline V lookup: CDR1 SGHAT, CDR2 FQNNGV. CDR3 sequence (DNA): TGTGCCAGCAGCCCCATTGGGGAGACCCAGTACTTC. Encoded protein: CASSPIGETQYF.

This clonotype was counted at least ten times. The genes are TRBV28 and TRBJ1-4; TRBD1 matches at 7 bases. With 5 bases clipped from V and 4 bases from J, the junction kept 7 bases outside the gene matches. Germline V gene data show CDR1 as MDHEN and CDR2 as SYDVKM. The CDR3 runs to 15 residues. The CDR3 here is CASSPRDRLNEKLFF. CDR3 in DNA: TGTGCCAGCAGTCCCCGGGACAGACTTAATGAAAAACTGTTTTTT.

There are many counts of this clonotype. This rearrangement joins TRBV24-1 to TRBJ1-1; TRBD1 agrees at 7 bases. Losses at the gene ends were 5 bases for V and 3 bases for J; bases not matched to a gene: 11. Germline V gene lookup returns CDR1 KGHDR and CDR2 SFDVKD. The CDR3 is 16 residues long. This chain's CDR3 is CATSGPMDRRDTEAFF. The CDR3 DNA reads TGTGCCACCAGTGGACCAATGGACAGGCGGGACACTGAAGCTTTCTTT.

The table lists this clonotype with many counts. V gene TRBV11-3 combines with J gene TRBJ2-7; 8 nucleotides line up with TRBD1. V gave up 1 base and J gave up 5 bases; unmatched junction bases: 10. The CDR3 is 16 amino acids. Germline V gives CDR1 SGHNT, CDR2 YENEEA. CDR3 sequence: CASSLGLPGTGNEQYF. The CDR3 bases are TGTGCCAGCAGCTTAGGATTGCCCGGGACAGGCAACGAGCAGTACTTC.

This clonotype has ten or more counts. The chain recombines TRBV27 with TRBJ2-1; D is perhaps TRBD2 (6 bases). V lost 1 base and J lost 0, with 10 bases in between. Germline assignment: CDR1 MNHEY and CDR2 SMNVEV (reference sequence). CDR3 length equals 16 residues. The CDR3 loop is CASSLFGTFSYNEQFF. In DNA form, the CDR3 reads TGTGCCAGCAGTTTATTCGGGACTTTCTCCTACAATGAGCAGTTCTTC.

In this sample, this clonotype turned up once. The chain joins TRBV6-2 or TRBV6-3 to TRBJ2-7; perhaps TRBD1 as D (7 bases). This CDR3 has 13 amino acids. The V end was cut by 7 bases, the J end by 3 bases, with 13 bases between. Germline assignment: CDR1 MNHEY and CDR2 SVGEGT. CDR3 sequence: CASTQGEVYEQYF. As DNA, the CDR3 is TGTGCCAGCACCCAGGGGGAGGTCTACGAGCAGTACTTC.

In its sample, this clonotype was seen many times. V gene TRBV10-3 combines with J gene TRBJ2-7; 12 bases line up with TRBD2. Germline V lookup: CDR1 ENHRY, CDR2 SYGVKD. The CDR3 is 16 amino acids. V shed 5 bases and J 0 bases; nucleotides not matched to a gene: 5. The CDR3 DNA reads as TGTGCCATCAGTACGACGACTAGCGGGAGCTCCTACGAGCAGTACTTC. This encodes CAISTTTSGSSYEQYF.

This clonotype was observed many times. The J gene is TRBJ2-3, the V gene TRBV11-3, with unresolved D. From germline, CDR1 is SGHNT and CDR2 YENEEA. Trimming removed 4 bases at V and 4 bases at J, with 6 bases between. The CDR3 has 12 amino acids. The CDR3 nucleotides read TGTGCCAGCAGCTATCGGGCAGATACGCAGTATTTT. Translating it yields CASSYRADTQYF.

CDR3 amino acids: CASSVTGPRDRELFF. In DNA form, the CDR3 reads TGTGCCAGCAGCGTGACCGGGCCTCGGGATCGGGAGCTGTTTTTT. This sequence joins TRBV5-6 and TRBJ2-2; D might be TRBD2 (5 bases). V shed 4 bases and J shed 9 bases, with 19 bases lying between them. The CDR3 sequence is 15 residues long. The germline V gene has CDR1 SGHDT and CDR2 YYEEEE.

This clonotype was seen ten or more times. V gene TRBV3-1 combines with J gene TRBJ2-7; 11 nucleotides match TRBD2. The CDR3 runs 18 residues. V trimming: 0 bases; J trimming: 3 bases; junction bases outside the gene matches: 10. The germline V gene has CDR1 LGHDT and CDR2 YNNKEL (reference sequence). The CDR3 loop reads CASSQDWLAGGAYYEQYF. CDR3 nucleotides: TGTGCCAGCAGCCAAGATTGGCTAGCGGGAGGCGCCTACTACGAGCAGTACTTC.